This T cell receptor beta chain came from a study of technical replicates of blood from several donors. Sequencing used immunoSEQ multiplex PCR; TCRdb keeps in-frame clones, though not all of them. The sample lists 12,000 to 15,000 clones, almost 85% occurring once. The sequence came from a human donor in good health. Source material: PBMCs.

CDR3 protein: CASSENAGDAQPQHF. DNA for the CDR3: TGTGCCAGCAGTGAAAATGCAGGGGATGCTCAGCCCCAGCATTTT. V gene TRBV2 combines with J gene TRBJ1-5; D possibly corresponds to TRBD1 (6 bases). This CDR3 contains 15 residues. The V gene lost 2 bases and the J gene lost 6 bases, with 14 bases spanning the gap. Per the germline V gene, CDR1 is SNHLY and CDR2 is FYNNEI. Full variable domain (outside the CDR3, taken from reference TRBV2 and TRBJ1-5): EPEVTQTPSHQVTQMGQEVILRCVPISNHLYFYWYRQILGQKVEFLVSFYNNEISEKSEIFDDQFSVERPDGSNFTLKIRSTKLEDSAMYFCASSENAGDAQPQHFGDGTRLSIL.